These 26 T cell receptor beta chains originate from one sample sequenced in a study of CD8 T cells in Susac syndrome. Random hexamers were used to reverse transcribe an amount of about 0.5 to 1 ug RNA. TCRdb itself ran the immunoSEQ multiplex PCR reads through MiXCR, one entry per CDR3 protein. The data show 150,000 to 200,000 distinct CDR3 sequences, about 94% seen once. Sequenced: CD4+ T cells from PBMCs. Receptors originate from a human donor in good health.

This chain's CDR3 is CASTWTGWGTDTQYF. The CDR3 DNA reads TGTGCCAGCACCTGGACAGGGTGGGGCACAGATACGCAGTATTTT. This rearrangement joins TRBV28 to TRBJ2-3; 8 bases align to TRBD1. The CDR3 totals 15 residues. V lost 7 bases and J lost 1; bases outside the gene matches: 7. CDR1 is MDHEN, CDR2 SYDVKM, per germline.

V gene TRBV6-2 or TRBV6-3 combines with J gene TRBJ2-5, with 7 bases fitting TRBD1. Germline V gives CDR1 MNHEY, CDR2 SVGEGT. J lost 2 bases, V lost 7 bases, and 7 bases had no gene match. The CDR3 contains 14 residues. This CDR3 is CASTSRGQQETQYF. CDR3 sequence (DNA): TGTGCCAGCACTTCTAGGGGGCAGCAAGAGACCCAGTACTTC.

The J gene is TRBJ1-6, the V gene TRBV5-1, with D uncertain. The CDR3 consists of 16 residues. Germline V lookup: CDR1 SGHRS, CDR2 YFSETQ. V dropped 4 bases and J dropped 7 bases, with 18 bases sitting between them. The CDR3 sequence: CASSLVDPGINSPLHF. The CDR3 DNA follows: TGCGCCAGCAGCCTCGTGGATCCGGGCATCAATTCACCCCTCCACTTT.

The gene calls are TRBV3-1 and TRBJ2-5; 12 bases map to TRBD2. Per germline, CDR1 LGHDT and CDR2 YNNKEL (reference sequence). This CDR3 region has 17 residues. The ends lost 2 bases at V and 6 bases at J; junction bases unmatched: 10. The CDR3 DNA is TGTGCCAGCAGCCAACCTGGACTAGCGGGGTCTGTACAGACCCAGTACTTC. Translation: CASSQPGLAGSVQTQYF.

In nucleotides, the CDR3 is TGTGCCAGCAGTGTACCGGGTCCAAGGACCAGGGAGCTGTTTTTT. It yields the protein CASSVPGPRTRELFF. V gene TRBV2 combines with J gene TRBJ2-2; D remains ambiguous. V was pared by 4 bases and J by 9 bases, with 18 bases between. The germline gives CDR1 SNHLY, CDR2 FYNNEI. The CDR3 sequence is 15 residues long.

The genes are TRBV5-4 and TRBJ2-1; 12 nucleotides match TRBD2. V lost 3 bases, J lost 4 bases, and 2 bases stayed unmatched. CDR1 and CDR2 from the germline V gene are SGHNT and YYREEE (reference sequence). The CDR3 runs to 15 residues. This CDR3 is CASSSSGGAYNEQFF. CDR3 nucleotides: TGTGCCAGCAGCTCTAGCGGGGGGGCTTACAATGAGCAGTTCTTC.

The chain links TRBV20-1 to TRBJ2-7; D perhaps matches TRBD2 (6 bases). The length of the CDR3 is 16 residues. Trimming removed 5 bases from V and 1 base from J, with 21 bases in between. Germline CDR1 is DFQATT and CDR2 is SNEGSKA (reference sequence). This CDR3 reads CSAQRPGGVVSYEQYF. The CDR3 nucleotides are TGCAGTGCTCAAAGGCCTGGCGGGGTAGTGTCCTACGAGCAGTACTTC.

V and J are TRBV3-1 and TRBJ1-6, with TRBD1 matching over 7 bases. CDR1 LGHDT and CDR2 YNNKEL come from the germline V gene (reference sequence). V was clipped by 3 bases and J by 10 bases; unmatched bases: 6. The CDR3 loop spans 14 amino acids. The CDR3 bases are TGTGCCAGCAGCCAGGGCAGGGGGGGCTCACCCCTCCACTTT. Protein product: CASSQGRGGSPLHF.

The V and J genes are TRBV14 and TRBJ2-7; 7 positions agree with TRBD1. The germline CDR1 and CDR2 sequences are SGHDN and FVKESK. The V gene end was trimmed by 1 base and the J gene end by 4 bases; junction bases not matched to a gene: 4. The CDR3 is 14 residues long. The CDR3 reads CASSQASQGYEQYF. DNA of the CDR3: TGTGCCAGCAGCCAAGCCTCACAGGGGTACGAGCAGTACTTC.

The CDR3 region is CASRDGTGGLETQYF. CDR3 sequence (DNA): TGTGCCAGCAGAGACGGGACAGGGGGCTTGGAGACCCAGTACTTC. The chain carries TRBV12-3 or TRBV12-4 and TRBJ2-5, with 12 bases aligning to TRBD1. CDR3 length: 15 residues. The ends lost 6 bases at V and 5 bases at J; junction bases unmatched: 7.

The chain carries TRBV20-1 and TRBJ2-5, with D perhaps matching TRBD2 (5 bases). The CDR3 consists of 16 residues. With 6 bases removed from V and 0 bases from J, the gap between germline ends came to 20 bases. Looked up from germline, CDR1 is DFQATT and CDR2 is SNEGSKA (reference sequence). The CDR3 region is CSAARGGLTNQETQYF. CDR3 nucleotides: TGCAGTGCGGCCCGCGGCGGACTTACCAACCAAGAGACCCAGTACTTC.

This chain links TRBV5-4 with TRBJ2-2, with D possibly TRBD1 on 5 matching bases. Trimming removed 0 bases at V and 7 bases at J, with 10 bases between. Germline V CDR1 and CDR2: SGHNT, YYREEE (reference sequence). The CDR3 covers 14 residues. The CDR3 protein is CASSLEPDNGELFF. The CDR3 region has the DNA TGTGCCAGCAGCTTGGAGCCGGACAACGGGGAGCTGTTTTTT.

This chain links TRBV7-3 with TRBJ2-1, with a tentative D call TRBD1 (6 bases). Germline CDR1 reads SGHTA; CDR2 reads FQGTGA. With 5 bases removed from V and 5 bases from J, the gap between germline ends came to 13 bases. This CDR3 spans 14 amino acids. The DNA for the CDR3 is TGTGCCAGCAGCATCGGGACACCGAACAATGAGCAGTTCTTC. Protein sequence: CASSIGTPNNEQFF.

The chain is built from TRBV20-1 and TRBJ1-2; 9 bases align to TRBD1. This CDR3 is built from 12 residues. Trimming removed 0 bases from V and 12 bases from J; junction bases left unmatched: 5. The V gene's germline CDR1 is DFQATT and CDR2 SNEGSKA (reference sequence). The chain's CDR3 is CSAREPGQGNTF. The CDR3 DNA follows: TGCAGTGCTAGAGAACCGGGACAGGGAAACACCTTC.

The V and J genes are TRBV30 and TRBJ2-7; 8 positions agree with TRBD1. This CDR3 spans 13 amino acids. Germline V gene sequence: CDR1 GTSNPN, CDR2 SVGIG (reference sequence). V lost 3 bases to trimming and J lost 0 bases; unmatched junction nucleotides: 1. As DNA, the CDR3 is TGTGCCTGGAGAGGACAGGGCTCCTACGAGCAGTACTTC. This gives the protein CAWRGQGSYEQYF.

J is TRBJ2-3 and V is TRBV3-1; no clear D gene. V lost 4 bases to trimming and J lost 2 bases, with 13 bases between them. Germline V gene sequence: CDR1 LGHDT, CDR2 YNNKEL (reference sequence). This CDR3 region has 15 residues. The CDR3: CASSRIGGYTDTQYF. The CDR3 nucleotides read TGTGCCAGCAGCCGGATCGGCGGTTACACAGATACGCAGTATTTT.

The chain recombines TRBV4-3 with TRBJ2-7, with D possibly matching TRBD2 (6 bases). The CDR3 extends over 15 amino acids. Per germline, CDR1 LGHNA and CDR2 YSLEER. The V end lost 0 bases, the J end lost 5 bases, and 14 bases lay between the germline ends. The CDR3 protein is CASSQDSGESHEQYF. In nucleotides, the CDR3 is TGCGCCAGCAGCCAAGATTCGGGGGAGTCCCACGAGCAGTACTTC.

The chain joins TRBV3-1 to TRBJ2-1; D is unclear. Germline-derived CDR1 and CDR2 are LGHDT and YNNKEL (reference sequence). Trimming removed 2 bases at V and 7 bases at J, with 6 bases between. This CDR3 has 12 residues. Written as DNA, the CDR3 is TGTGCCAGCAGCCAAACGATAAATGAGCAGTTCTTC. It is translated as CASSQTINEQFF.

The chain carries TRBV9 and TRBJ2-1, with 9 bases lining up with TRBD2. After removal of 2 bases from V and 7 bases from J, the junction contained 7 bases not matched to a gene. The CDR3 spans 15 residues. Germline-derived CDR1 and CDR2 are SGDLS and YYNGEE. The CDR3 DNA reads as TGTGCCAGCAGCGTCCGGGGAGCGGGGGGAAATGAGCAGTTCTTC. It yields the protein CASSVRGAGGNEQFF.

The chain employs TRBV2 and TRBJ2-1; TRBD2 is a possible D gene (6 bases). V gave up 7 bases and J gave up 4 bases, with 11 bases separating them. CDR1 is SNHLY, CDR2 FYNNEI, per germline. This CDR3 has 13 amino acids. CDR3 nucleotides: TGTGCCAGCACTCGCGGGGAATACAATGAGCAGTTCTTC. Translation: CASTRGEYNEQFF.

The V and J genes are TRBV7-8 and TRBJ2-7, with TRBD2 matching 8 bases. The CDR3 extends over 17 amino acids. The germline V gene has CDR1 SGHVS and CDR2 FQNEAQ. V lost 4 bases, J lost 2 bases, and 13 bases stayed unmatched. CDR3 sequence reads: CASSSGQVAGGPYEQYF. The DNA for the CDR3 is TGTGCCAGCAGCTCGGGTCAGGTGGCGGGGGGCCCCTACGAGCAGTACTTC.

This rearrangement joins TRBV6-2 or TRBV6-3 to TRBJ2-7, with TRBD1 matching 9 bases. J gave up 0 bases and V 8 bases, and 2 bases lay outside the gene matches. The CDR3 length is 13 residues. The V gene's germline CDR1 is MNHEY and CDR2 SVGEGT. CDR3 residues: CASGDRDSYEQYF. In DNA, the CDR3 is TGTGCCAGCGGGGACAGGGACTCCTACGAGCAGTACTTC.

This chain uses TRBV2 with TRBJ2-5; tentative D call: TRBD2 (6 bases). The germline gives CDR1 SNHLY, CDR2 FYNNEI. V lost 6 bases, J lost 9 bases, and 11 bases lay in between. CDR3 size: 11 residues. CDR3 in amino acids: CASSQSGSQYF. DNA for the CDR3: TGTGCCAGCAGCCAGAGCGGGTCCCAGTACTTC.

A remark on this clonotype: A junction boundary mismatches the germline segment, possibly from a read error. V usage is TRBV20-1 and J usage is TRBJ1-1, with D unresolved. Germline-derived CDR1 and CDR2 are DFQATT and SNEGSKA (reference sequence). The CDR3 has 11 residues. The CDR3 sequence: CSAGDGYEAFF. CDR3 DNA sequence: TGCAGTGCTGGAGACGGATATGAAGCTTTCTTT.

The rearrangement links TRBV4-3 to TRBJ1-2, with D unresolved. This CDR3 has 13 amino acids. V was trimmed by 0 bases and J by 8 bases, leaving 10 bases between them. In germline, CDR1 is LGHNA, CDR2 YSLEER. CDR3 in DNA: TGCGCCAGCAGCCAAGATACGGGATACGGCTACACCTTC. Its protein product is CASSQDTGYGYTF.

This clonotype was counted once. The chain employs TRBV29-1 and TRBJ1-2; 8 bases fit TRBD1. The CDR3 has 15 residues. Per germline, CDR1 SQVTM and CDR2 ANQGSEA. V shed 4 bases, J shed 7 bases, and the junction held 14 bases outside the gene matches. The CDR3 nucleotides read TGCAGCGTTGTCTCTGGGACAGGAGTTAATGTTGGCTACACCTTC. Translation: CSVVSGTGVNVGYTF.